This is a list of T cell receptor beta chains from one sample in a study of T cell changes during pregnancy in multiple sclerosis. The repertoire was sequenced with immunoSEQ multiplex PCR; TCRdb's copy has only in-frame clones and lacks some. Here the sample spans tens of thousands of clones, 91% being singletons. Sequencing was performed on CD8+ T cells from peripheral blood mononuclear cells, taken before pregnancy. The receptors originated from a female donor with multiple sclerosis, enrolled in a pregnancy study. Each CDR3 is given with its conserved first and last residue. D genes are given only for firm matches. Where a row states a size, it is once, few, many or the class of an expanded clone; other rows omit it.

- TRBJ1-6 TRBV10-2 - TGCGCCAGCAGTGAGTCTAGTCCGGGGGGCCATGAATCACCCCTCCACTTT CASSESSPGGHESPLHF
- TRBJ2-2 TRBV5-1 - TGCGCCAGCAGCTTGAACAGTAACACCGGGGAGCTGTTTTTT CASSLNSNTGELFF
- TRBJ1-5 TRBV7-9 - TGTGCCAGCAGCTTGAGCAGGTCGGATCAGCCCCAGCATTTT CASSLSRSDQPQHF
- TRBJ2-7 TRBV15 TRBD2 TGTGCCACCAGCGTCGGGACTAGCGGCGAGCAGTACTTC CATSVGTSGEQYF
- TRBJ2-1 TRBV19 TRBD1 TGTGCCAGTAGTATCTCCGACAGGGTTGTACGCAATGAGCAGTTCTTC CASSISDRVVRNEQFF
once TRBJ2-2 TRBV9 TRBD1 TGTGCCAGCAGCGTAGAGGACAGGGTCGGACCCGGGGAGCTGTTTTTT CASSVEDRVGPGELFF
- TRBJ1-4 TRBV29-1 - TGCAGCGCGGAGACAGAAGAGAATGAAAAACTGTTTTTT CSAETEENEKLFF
- TRBJ1-5 TRBV27 TRBD1 TGTGCCAGCAGACAAATCTCCCCAGGGGGTTATCAGCCCCAGCATTTT CASRQISPGGYQPQHF
- TRBJ2-5 TRBV9 TRBD2 TGTGCCAGCAGCGGCCTAGCGGGGGGGCATCAAGAGACCCAGTACTTC CASSGLAGGHQETQYF
- TRBJ2-7 TRBV9 - TGTGCCAGCAGCCTTGACGACGGGGTCGAGCAGTACTTC CASSLDDGVEQYF